This TCR beta chain emerged from a study of PD-1 blockade in classical Hodgkin lymphoma. Study-level results: Before treatment, complete responders showed about the same diversity as newly diagnosed patients. Researchers reported that CD4+ TCR diversity, though not CD8+, rose significantly by C4D1. When set against healthy donors, newly diagnosed patients were reported to show lower baseline TCR diversity. Later analyses included only patients treated at least 1 year post-ASCT.

Data came from immunoSEQ multiplex PCR; TCRdb stores just in-frame clones and leaves some out. The table shows about 46,000 clones, with roughly 80% occurring only once. The CDR3 loop spans 16 amino acids. From germline, CDR1 is LGHNA and CDR2 YSLEER. The ends lost 0 bases at V and 1 base at J; junction bases unmatched: 4. Noted time point: cycle 4 day 1 (C4D1), after 5 to 7 weeks of nivolumab. After autologous stem cell transplantation all patients relapsed, and prior brentuximab vedotin exposure differed between cohorts. Turning to this clone: Its matching antigen is unknown.

The specimen comprised peripheral blood mononuclear cells (PBMCs), sampled before the fourth cycle of nivolumab. This clonotype originated in a human donor with classical Hodgkin lymphoma. The chain couples TRBV4-3 to TRBJ2-5; TRBD1 aligns across 8 bases. The CDR3: CASSQDRGTGQETQYF. As DNA, the CDR3 is TGCGCCAGCAGCCAAGATCGCGGGACAGGCCAAGAGACCCAGTACTTC.